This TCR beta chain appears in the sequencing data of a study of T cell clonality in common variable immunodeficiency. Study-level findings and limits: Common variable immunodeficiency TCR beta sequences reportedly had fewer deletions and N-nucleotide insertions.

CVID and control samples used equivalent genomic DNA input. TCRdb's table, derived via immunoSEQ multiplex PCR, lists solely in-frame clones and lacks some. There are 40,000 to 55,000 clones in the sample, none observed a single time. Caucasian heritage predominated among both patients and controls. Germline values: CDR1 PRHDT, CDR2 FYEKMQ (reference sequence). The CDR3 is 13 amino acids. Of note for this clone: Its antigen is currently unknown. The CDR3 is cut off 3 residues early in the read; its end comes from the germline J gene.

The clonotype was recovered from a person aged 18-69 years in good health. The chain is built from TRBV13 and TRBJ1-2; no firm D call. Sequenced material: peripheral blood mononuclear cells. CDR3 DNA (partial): TGTGCCAGCAGCTTTGGGCATAGTGCCAGC. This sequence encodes CASSFGHSAS. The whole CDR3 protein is CASSFGHSASYTF.